What follows are 22 T cell receptor beta chains derived from one specimen sequenced in a study of T cells after yellow fever vaccination. Each CDR3 protein is one row after TCRdb ran MiXCR on the 5' RACE reads. The sample includes 620,000 or so distinct CDR3 sequences, approximately 16% seen only once; the top ten take 17%. The sequences come from PBMCs, collected more than 4 days after the first yellow fever vaccination. Receptors originate from a man younger than 35 who received the YFV17D yellow fever vaccine.

The gene calls are TRBV5-1 and TRBJ2-7, with D unclear. The germline gives CDR1 SGHRS, CDR2 YFSETQ. The V and J ends lost 4 bases and 6 bases respectively, with 17 bases between them. CDR3 length: 14 amino acids. DNA of the CDR3: TGCGCCAGCAGCCCGAACAGCCCACAACGCGAGCAGTACTTC. This codes for CASSPNSPQREQYF.

This clonotype was observed many times. V gene TRBV10-2 combines with J gene TRBJ2-2; D perhaps matches TRBD2 (6 bases). The CDR3 has 12 residues. CDR1 WSHSY and CDR2 SAAADI come from the germline V gene. V lost 6 bases, J lost 6 bases, and 8 bases lay in between. The CDR3 reads CASRAGAGELFF. The CDR3 coding sequence is TGCGCCAGCAGAGCGGGTGCCGGGGAGCTGTTTTTT.

This clonotype was recorded a few times. The chain joins TRBV5-5 to TRBJ2-5; D perhaps matches TRBD2 (7 bases). The germline gives CDR1 SGHKS, CDR2 YYEKEE (reference sequence). This CDR3 is 15 amino acids long. V was shortened by 2 bases and J by 2 bases, with 13 bases between the two germline ends. The DNA for the CDR3 is TGTGCCAGCAGCTTCGCGGGGGCGCCACAAGAGACCCAGTACTTC. Translated: CASSFAGAPQETQYF.

The chain employs TRBV30 and TRBJ2-3; 12 nucleotides match TRBD1. J lost 2 bases, V lost 5 bases, and 2 bases had no gene match. Germline V gene sequence: CDR1 GTSNPN, CDR2 SVGIG (reference sequence). The CDR3 loop spans 14 amino acids. The CDR3 DNA is TGTGCCTGGGAGGGACAGGGGGCCACAGATACGCAGTATTTT. This translates into CAWEGQGATDTQYF. The whole variable domain, filled in from reference TRBV30 and TRBJ2-3, reads SQTIHQWPATLVQPVGSPLSLECTVEGTSNPNLYWYRQAAGRGLQLLFYSVGIGQISSEVPQNLSASRPQDRQFILSSKKLLLSDSGFYLCAWEGQGATDTQYFGPGTRLTVL.

The CDR3 DNA reads TGTGCCAGCAGCTTAGATCACACAGGTAACAATGAGCAGTTCTTC. It encodes CASSLDHTGNNEQFF. This chain connects TRBV11-2 to TRBJ2-1, with a weak D call TRBD1 (5 bases). This CDR3 is built from 15 residues. V lost 0 bases and J lost 5, with 11 bases in between. Germline V gene data show CDR1 as SGHAT and CDR2 as FQNNGV.

This sequence joins TRBV29-1 and TRBJ1-1; D is perhaps TRBD1 (5 bases). In germline, CDR1 is SQVTM, CDR2 ANQGSEA. V was clipped by 1 base and J by 11 bases, with 17 bases between them. This CDR3 has 13 amino acids. DNA for the CDR3: TGCAGCGTTGAAGCGAGGAGGGGAGGGACGGCTTTCTTT. Translated: CSVEARRGGTAFF.

This clonotype has just a few counts. The genes are TRBV3-1 and TRBJ2-6; D uncertain. Germline V gives CDR1 LGHDT, CDR2 YNNKEL (reference sequence). The CDR3 is 13 residues long. Trimming took 7 bases from V and 1 from J, leaving 5 bases between them. DNA for the CDR3: TGTGCCAGCACGAGTTCTGGGGCCAACGTCCTGACTTTC. The encoded protein is CASTSSGANVLTF.

The chain recombines TRBV15 with TRBJ2-3, with 10 bases identical to TRBD2. Germline loops: CDR1 LNHNV, CDR2 YYDKDF (reference sequence). With 5 bases clipped from V and 3 bases from J, the junction kept 5 bases outside the gene matches. This CDR3 is 15 amino acids long. The CDR3 loop reads CATSEGLAMTDTQYF. The CDR3, as DNA: TGTGCCACCAGCGAGGGACTAGCGATGACAGATACGCAGTATTTT.

V is TRBV7-3 and J is TRBJ2-4; tentatively, D is TRBD1 (5 bases). CDR1 is SGHTA, CDR2 FQGTGA, per germline. Deletions cut 5 bases from V and 1 base from J, with 12 bases between. The CDR3 sequence is 15 residues long. The CDR3 DNA reads as TGTGCCAGCAGCCTCGACAGTACGGCCAAAAACATTCAGTACTTC. Translation gives CASSLDSTAKNIQYF.

The J gene is TRBJ2-3, the V gene TRBV5-5; TRBD2 might be the D (6 bases). CDR3 length: 17 residues. CDR1 and CDR2 (germline): SGHKS, YYEKEE (reference sequence). V was cut by 4 bases and J by 0 bases, with 18 bases left in between. The DNA for the CDR3 is TGTGCCAGCAGCCGCGGACCCGGGGCGGGAAGCACAGATACGCAGTATTTT. It yields the protein CASSRGPGAGSTDTQYF. The full variable domain, completed using reference TRBV5-5 and TRBJ2-3, is DAGVTQSPTHLIKTRGQQVTLRCSPISGHKSVSWYQQVLGQGPQFIFQYYEKEERGRGNFPDRFSARQFPNYSSELNVNALLLGDSALYLCASSRGPGAGSTDTQYFGPGTRLTVL.

This clonotype was recorded a few times. V is TRBV12-3 or TRBV12-4 and J is TRBJ1-1; D remains ambiguous. V lost 11 bases to trimming and J lost 0 bases, with 7 bases between them. CDR3 length equals 11 residues. The CDR3: CADKLNTEAFF. The CDR3 region has the DNA TGTGCCGACAAGCTGAACACTGAAGCTTTCTTT.

V is TRBV18 and J is TRBJ1-1, with 9 bases fitting TRBD1. The germline V gene encodes CDR1 KGHSH and CDR2 LQKENI. The CDR3 has 14 residues. Trimming cost V 5 bases and J 7 bases; bases outside gene matches: 8. The CDR3 region has the DNA TGTGCCAGCTCATACGGGACAGGGTGGGGTGAAGCTTTCTTT. It specifies CASSYGTGWGEAFF.

This sequence joins TRBV10-2 and TRBJ2-7; the D is unclear. Trimming removed 6 bases at V and 6 bases at J, with 18 bases between. Per germline, CDR1 WSHSY and CDR2 SAAADI. CDR3 length: 14 residues. CDR3 sequence (DNA): TGCGCCAGCAGCCTGGACCAAACATCTGGCGAGCAGTACTTC. It specifies CASSLDQTSGEQYF.

This clonotype was counted a few times. The chain carries TRBV4-1 and TRBJ2-2; TRBD2 matches at 11 bases. This CDR3 comprises 17 residues. Per germline, CDR1 MGHRA and CDR2 YSYEKL. The ends lost 4 bases at V and 4 bases at J; junction bases unmatched: 8. The CDR3 sequence is CASSPATSGGGTGELFF. The CDR3 DNA follows: TGCGCCAGCAGCCCCGCAACTAGCGGGGGAGGCACCGGGGAGCTGTTTTTT.

This clonotype was recorded only once. The rearrangement joins TRBV3-1 to TRBJ2-3; D possibly corresponds to TRBD2 (6 bases). Trimming cost V 1 base and J 0 bases, with 11 bases left between them. Germline CDR1 LGHDT, CDR2 YNNKEL (reference sequence). The CDR3 is made up of 16 amino acids. The CDR3 bases are TGTGCCAGCAGCCAAGGGGTAGCGGACAGCACAGATACGCAGTATTTT. This codes for CASSQGVADSTDTQYF.

CDR3 coding DNA: TGTGCCAGCAGCCGGATTTCGAGGGCTGCCGAGCAGTACTTC. It is translated as CASSRISRAAEQYF. The chain recombines TRBV11-1 with TRBJ2-7; TRBD2 might be the D (5 bases). V was clipped by 5 bases and J by 6 bases, with 17 bases between them. The CDR3 is made up of 14 amino acids. The germline V gene has CDR1 SGHAT and CDR2 FQDESV (reference sequence).

Only a few counts were recorded for this clonotype. The chain carries TRBV24-1 and TRBJ1-5; tentatively, D is TRBD1 (6 bases). Germline values: CDR1 KGHDR, CDR2 SFDVKD. This CDR3 has 16 amino acids. V was trimmed by 4 bases and J by 5 bases, leaving 17 bases between them. In nucleotides, the CDR3 is TGTGCCACCAGTGACACCAGCGGGGGGGCTCATCAGCCCCAGCATTTT. It codes for CATSDTSGGAHQPQHF.

This chain links TRBV5-1 with TRBJ1-4; D is undetermined. The germline V and J ends were trimmed by 4 bases and 5 bases, with 12 bases remaining between them. Per the germline V gene, CDR1 is SGHRS and CDR2 is YFSETQ. There are 14 residues in the CDR3. CDR3 residues: CASSHGTANEKLFF. The CDR3 DNA reads TGCGCCAGCAGCCACGGAACAGCGAATGAAAAACTGTTTTTT.

This clonotype has more than one count but fewer than ten. The rearrangement links TRBV6-2 or TRBV6-3 to TRBJ2-1; TRBD1 matches 9 bases. Germline trimming cut 0 bases from V and 3 bases from J; bases unmatched to any gene: 3. Germline CDR1 reads MNHEY; CDR2 reads SVGEGT. The length of the CDR3 is 16 residues. The CDR3 sequence is CASSYSMGQGYNEQFF. DNA of the CDR3: TGTGCCAGCAGTTACTCGATGGGACAGGGCTACAATGAGCAGTTCTTC.

The chain has TRBV12-3 or TRBV12-4 and TRBJ2-5; 7 nucleotides match TRBD2. The trim removed 6 bases at V and 4 bases at J, leaving 11 bases unmatched. The CDR3 length is 15 residues. CDR3 protein: CASSHLGGVVETQYF. CDR3 in DNA: TGTGCCAGCAGCCACCTTGGGGGGGTGGTAGAGACCCAGTACTTC.

This clonotype was counted between two and nine times. This sequence joins TRBV18 and TRBJ2-5; D is undetermined. V was trimmed by 3 bases and J by 5 bases, leaving 10 bases between them. Germline lookup yields CDR1 KGHSH and CDR2 LQKENI. The length of the CDR3 is 13 residues. In DNA form, the CDR3 reads TGTGCCAGCTCACCTAACGGTAGGGAGACCCAGTACTTC. Translated: CASSPNGRETQYF.

This clonotype was seen a handful of times. The V and J genes are TRBV27 and TRBJ1-6, with D maybe TRBD1 (5 bases). Per germline, CDR1 MNHEY and CDR2 SMNVEV (reference sequence). Trimming removed 0 bases at V and 6 bases at J, with 9 bases between. This CDR3 has 15 amino acids. The CDR3 DNA sequence: TGTGCCAGCAGTTTATCTAGGGACCCTAATTCACCCCTCCACTTT. It encodes CASSLSRDPNSPLHF.